This T cell receptor (beta chain) was captured by sequencing in a study of T cell repertoires in cytomegalovirus infection. Study details: Recently identified HLA-C-restricted CMV epitopes were among the peptides used. Indications came from public TCR beta signatures; they pointed to CMV infection and to a matching HLA type. Findings of the study overall: Across the ex vivo response, the dominant clonotypes were HLA-C-restricted CMV-specific TCR beta clonotypes. Individuals carrying CMV plus the relevant HLA were identified by cumulative frequency of public TCR beta families.

TCRdb reprocessed the reads with MiXCR, giving one entry per CDR3 protein. The sample includes about 900,000 distinct CDR3 sequences, less than 40% of them seen just once. With respect to this clonotype: Antigen specificity is unknown.

The trim removed 8 bases at V and 3 bases at J, leaving 11 bases unmatched. From germline, CDR1 is MGHRA and CDR2 YSYEKL. The CDR3 extends over 16 amino acids. The TCR sequence derives from a human donor in good health (CMV status not recorded). Some clones in this sample may be carry-over from other donors' samples. The sample was cultured CD8+ T cells from PBMCs, taken from culture after CMV antigen stimulation. The V and J genes are TRBV4-1 and TRBJ1-5; 9 bases line up with TRBD1. The CDR3 region is CASGSPGQGSNQPQHF. Here the CDR3 DNA reads TGCGCCAGCGGATCTCCGGGACAGGGTTCCAATCAGCCCCAGCATTTT.